The next 9 T cell receptor beta chains were all read from a single sample in a study of blood T cell repertoires in COVID-19. This table comes from immunoSEQ multiplex PCR, and its TCRdb copy is limited to in-frame clones, with some not included. The table lists approximately 31,000 clones, roughly 85% of them singletons. The material sequenced was peripheral blood. The receptors stem from a woman aged 60-75 years with active COVID-19.

The sample holds one count of this clone. The CDR3 DNA reads TGTGCCAGCAGCAACCTCGAGGGACTCTCCGAGCAGTACTTC. This encodes CASSNLEGLSEQYF. The chain has TRBV7-9 and TRBJ2-7; tentative D call: TRBD2 (6 bases). The CDR3 is 14 amino acids. Per germline, CDR1 SEHNR and CDR2 FQNEAQ (reference sequence). V gave up 5 bases and J gave up 6 bases, with 17 bases separating them. Based on the CDR3 plus reference TRBV7-9 and TRBJ2-7, the full variable domain is DTGVSQNPRHKITKRGQNVTFRCDPISEHNRLYWYRQTLGQGPEFLTYFQNEAQLEKSRLLSDRFSAERPKGSFSTLEIQRTEQGDSAMYLCASSNLEGLSEQYFGPGTRLTVT.

The sample holds one count of this clone. The V call is TRBV20-1, the J call TRBJ2-1, with 9 bases matching TRBD2. With 3 bases clipped from V and 9 bases from J, the junction kept 9 bases outside the gene matches. CDR1 is DFQATT, CDR2 SNEGSKA, per germline (reference sequence). This CDR3 comprises 14 residues. The CDR3 bases are TGCAGTGCTAGTGGCGGGAGGGCTATTCCTGAGCAGTTCTTC. Its protein product is CSASGGRAIPEQFF.

The chain combines TRBV29-1 with TRBJ1-1, with D uncertain. Germline V gene lookup returns CDR1 SQVTM and CDR2 ANQGSEA. The germline V and J ends were trimmed by 4 bases and 1 base, with 7 bases remaining between them. CDR3 size: 12 residues. The DNA for the CDR3 is TGCAGCGTTGGCAACTGGAACACTGAAGCTTTCTTT. Amino acids: CSVGNWNTEAFF.

This chain joins TRBV3-1 (or the pseudogene TRBV3-2) and TRBJ2-2; 10 nucleotides agree with TRBD2. This CDR3 comprises 15 residues. Germline V gene data show CDR1 as LGHDT and CDR2 as YNNKEL (reference sequence). V dropped 4 bases and J dropped 3; count of bases not matched to a gene: 2. The CDR3 nucleotides read TGTGCCAGCAGCCTCGGGACTAGCGACACCGGGGAGCTGTTTTTT. This codes for CASSLGTSDTGELFF.

The chain carries TRBV12-3 or TRBV12-4 and TRBJ2-3; D gene uncertain. The CDR3 sequence is 13 residues long. The germline V and J ends were trimmed by 3 bases and 6 bases, with 10 bases remaining between them. The CDR3 sequence is CASSFSTSDTQYF. The CDR3, as DNA: TGTGCCAGCAGTTTTTCAACATCGGATACGCAGTATTTT.

The chain links TRBV5-1 to TRBJ1-2, with 8 bases lining up with TRBD1. J was trimmed by 4 bases and V by 3 bases; bases with no gene match: 2. This CDR3 is 13 amino acids long. CDR1 and CDR2 from the germline V gene are SGHRS and YFSETQ. The CDR3 here is CASSSGQGYGYTF. The CDR3 DNA is TGCGCCAGCAGCTCCGGACAGGGCTATGGCTACACCTTC.

This chain joins TRBV28 and TRBJ2-5; D may be TRBD2 (5 bases). CDR3 size: 14 residues. Trimming cost V 6 bases and J 2 bases, with 13 bases left between them. Germline CDR1 and CDR2: MDHEN and SYDVKM. The CDR3 reads CASSSRSGQETQYF. The CDR3 DNA follows: TGTGCCAGCAGCTCTAGAAGCGGACAAGAGACCCAGTACTTC.

The rearrangement joins TRBV7-9 to TRBJ1-3; TRBD1 aligns across 9 bases. V shed 5 bases and J 8 bases; nucleotides not matched to a gene: 10. The CDR3 spans 15 residues. Germline-derived CDR1 and CDR2 are SEHNR and FQNEAQ (reference sequence). CDR3 sequence (DNA): TGTGCCAGCAGCCAAGGACAGGGGCAGTCAGACACCATATATTTT. This encodes CASSQGQGQSDTIYF.

V gene TRBV3-1 (or the pseudogene TRBV3-2) combines with J gene TRBJ1-2; D is unresolved. The CDR3 covers 15 residues. The germline V gene encodes CDR1 LGHDT and CDR2 YNNKEL (reference sequence). With 1 base removed from V and 2 bases from J, the gap between germline ends came to 11 bases. The CDR3 region is CASSQGSGINYGYTF. Here the CDR3 DNA reads TGTGCCAGCAGCCAAGGTTCGGGGATCAACTATGGCTACACCTTC.